These 10 T cell receptor beta chains were sequenced from one sample in a study of T cell responses to AZD1222 COVID-19 vaccine. The repertoire was sequenced with immunoSEQ multiplex PCR; TCRdb's copy has only in-frame clones and lacks some. This sample has approximately 93,000 clones, with about nine tenths found just once. The sequencing here drew on peripheral blood, taken 28 days after the second AZD1222 dose. Every receptor here comes from an adult who received the AZD1222 COVID-19 vaccine.

The chain carries TRBV5-1 and TRBJ2-1; a weak D match, TRBD2 (6 bases). This CDR3 has 15 amino acids. Germline V CDR1 and CDR2: SGHRS, YFSETQ. V was trimmed by 0 bases and J by 4 bases, leaving 11 bases between them. The CDR3 DNA reads as TGCGCCAGCAGCTTGGGGGGTGCGGGATACAATGAGCAGTTCTTC. It specifies CASSLGGAGYNEQFF. The whole variable domain, filled in from reference TRBV5-1 and TRBJ2-1, reads KAGVTQTPRYLIKTRGQQVTLSCSPISGHRSVSWYQQTPGQGLQFLFEYFSETQRNKGNFPGRFSGRQFSNSRSEMNVSTLELGDSALYLCASSLGGAGYNEQFFGPGTRLTVL.

V gene TRBV7-8 combines with J gene TRBJ1-2; 9 bases match TRBD1. V was pared by 7 bases and J by 7 bases, with 7 bases of the junction left unmatched. The CDR3 extends over 13 amino acids. Looked up from germline, CDR1 is SGHVS and CDR2 is FQNEAQ. The CDR3 is CASTQGQGGGYTF. Here the CDR3 DNA reads TGTGCCAGCACCCAGGGACAGGGAGGTGGCTACACCTTC.

The rearrangement joins TRBV11-2 to TRBJ1-1; D not resolved. The CDR3 spans 16 residues. The germline V gene has CDR1 SGHAT and CDR2 FQNNGV. V lost 0 bases and J lost 8, with 19 bases in between. The CDR3 sequence: CASSLDLRSWTDEAFF. The CDR3 DNA sequence: TGTGCCAGCAGCTTAGATCTACGTTCCTGGACCGACGAAGCTTTCTTT. Variable domain in full (rest from reference TRBV11-2 and TRBJ1-1): EAGVAQSPRYKIIEKRQSVAFWCNPISGHATLYWYQQILGQGPKLLIQFQNNGVVDDSQLPKDRFSAERLKGVDSTLKIQPAKLEDSAVYLCASSLDLRSWTDEAFFGQGTRLTVV.

This chain connects TRBV19 to TRBJ1-1; D remains ambiguous. V gave up 4 bases and J gave up 6 bases, with 18 bases separating them. CDR3 length: 15 amino acids. The germline gives CDR1 LNHDA, CDR2 SQIVND (reference sequence). The DNA for the CDR3 is TGTGCCAGTAGTACCCAGGACGGACCGATGGCTGAAGCTTTCTTT. Its translation is CASSTQDGPMAEAFF.

This chain links TRBV4-3 with TRBJ2-4; 7 positions match TRBD2. V was clipped by 3 bases and J by 1 base; unmatched bases: 3. This CDR3 comprises 15 residues. In germline, CDR1 is LGHNA, CDR2 YSLEER. The DNA of the CDR3 is TGCGCCAGCAGCCAGGGGGGGGTGGCCAAAAACATTCAGTACTTC. Protein sequence: CASSQGGVAKNIQYF.

The CDR3 DNA reads as TGTGCCAGCAGCCGATATGGGGGTAGGTTCTCTGAAGCTTTCTTT. Encoded protein: CASSRYGGRFSEAFF. This rearrangement joins TRBV11-2 to TRBJ1-1; D perhaps matches TRBD1 (5 bases). CDR3 size: 15 residues. Germline lookup yields CDR1 SGHAT and CDR2 FQNNGV. Deletions cut 5 bases from V and 6 bases from J, with 19 bases between.

The chain joins TRBV18 to TRBJ1-1, with D possibly TRBD1 on 5 matching bases. The V gene lost 6 bases and the J gene lost 0 bases, with 14 bases spanning the gap. Germline V gives CDR1 KGHSH, CDR2 LQKENI. The CDR3 contains 15 residues. As DNA, the CDR3 is TGTGCCAGCTCCCTATTACAGGACATGAACACTGAAGCTTTCTTT. It is translated as CASSLLQDMNTEAFF.

This chain links TRBV7-2 with TRBJ2-1; 8 bases match TRBD1. V shed 7 bases, J shed 15 bases, and the junction held 20 bases outside the gene matches. CDR3 length: 15 amino acids. Germline-derived CDR1 and CDR2 are SGHTA and FQGNSA. This chain's CDR3 is CASMEGGQGSSSRFF. In DNA, the CDR3 is TGTGCCAGCATGGAAGGCGGACAGGGATCGAGCAGTAGGTTCTTC.

This clone was detected only a few times. The V gene is TRBV7-9, the J gene TRBJ1-6, with D uncertain. The length of the CDR3 is 15 residues. In germline, CDR1 is SEHNR, CDR2 FQNEAQ (reference sequence). The ends were cut back, 0 bases at V and 6 bases at J, with 9 bases in the middle. DNA for the CDR3: TGTGCCAGCAGCTTAGCTCGAGGGTTTAATTCACCCCTCCACTTT. It encodes CASSLARGFNSPLHF.

The chain links TRBV7-2 to TRBJ1-2; 8 nucleotides match TRBD1. Per the germline V gene, CDR1 is SGHTA and CDR2 is FQGNSA. CDR3 length: 16 amino acids. V was pared by 5 bases and J by 7 bases, with 15 bases of the junction left unmatched. CDR3 DNA: TGTGCCAGCAGCCCCAGGGGCAGGGGGCTACGTCGTGGCTACACCTTC. Its translation is CASSPRGRGLRRGYTF.